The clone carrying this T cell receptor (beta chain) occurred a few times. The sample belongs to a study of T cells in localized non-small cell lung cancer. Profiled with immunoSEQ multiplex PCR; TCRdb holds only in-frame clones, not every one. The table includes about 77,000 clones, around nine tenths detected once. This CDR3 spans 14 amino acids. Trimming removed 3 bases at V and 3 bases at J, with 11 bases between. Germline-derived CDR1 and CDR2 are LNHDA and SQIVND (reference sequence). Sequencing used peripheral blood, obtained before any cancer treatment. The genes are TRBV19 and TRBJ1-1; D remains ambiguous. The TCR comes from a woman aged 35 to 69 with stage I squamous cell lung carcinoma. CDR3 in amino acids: CASSMTVGHTEAFF. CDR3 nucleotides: TGTGCCAGTAGTATGACGGTAGGGCACACTGAAGCTTTCTTT.